Below, one T cell receptor (beta chain) is given with its context. Its antigen is undetermined. This entry is derived from a study of cytomegalovirus exposure and HLA in healthy donors. General study findings and limits: According to reports, the classifier identified cytomegalovirus status with high specificity and sensitivity.

Germline CDR1 MGHRA, CDR2 YSYEKL. The V gene lost 0 bases and the J gene lost 6 bases, with 10 bases spanning the gap. This CDR3 contains 14 residues. The PCR made use of 60 Vbeta and 13 Jbeta primers. The data were produced by immunoSEQ multiplex PCR, yet TCRdb's version contains in-frame clones alone and is incomplete. The sample has roughly 200,000 clones, about 80% seen once. This sequence was found in a man between 60 and 75 years old in good health and CMV-seronegative. Sequenced material: PBMCs. The rearrangement links TRBV4-1 to TRBJ2-3; D gene uncertain. CDR3 amino acids: CASSQDIRVDTQYF. The CDR3 coding sequence is TGCGCCAGCAGCCAAGATATTCGGGTTGATACGCAGTATTTT.